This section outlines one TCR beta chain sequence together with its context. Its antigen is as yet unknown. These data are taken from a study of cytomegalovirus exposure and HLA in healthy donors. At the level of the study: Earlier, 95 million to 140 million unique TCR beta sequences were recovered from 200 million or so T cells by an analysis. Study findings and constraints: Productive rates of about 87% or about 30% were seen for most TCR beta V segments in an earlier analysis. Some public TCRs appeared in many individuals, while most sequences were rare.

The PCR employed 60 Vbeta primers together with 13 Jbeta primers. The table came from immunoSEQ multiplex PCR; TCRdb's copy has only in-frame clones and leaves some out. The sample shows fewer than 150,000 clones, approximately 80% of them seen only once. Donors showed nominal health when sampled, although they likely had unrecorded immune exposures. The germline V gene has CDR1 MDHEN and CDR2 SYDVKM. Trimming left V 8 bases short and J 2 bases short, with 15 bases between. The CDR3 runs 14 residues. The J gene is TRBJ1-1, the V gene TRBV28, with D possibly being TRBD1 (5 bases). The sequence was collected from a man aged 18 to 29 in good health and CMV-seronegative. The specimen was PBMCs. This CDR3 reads CASRLRGRNTEAFF. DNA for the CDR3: TGTGCCAGCCGCCTTAGGGGCAGAAACACTGAAGCTTTCTTT.